These 22 T cell receptor beta chains came from one sample sequenced in a study of blood T cell repertoires in COVID-19 (dated by TCRdb to 2019 to 2021). Libraries came from the immunoSEQ multiplex PCR assay. TCRdb took over this immuneACCESS table, retaining in-frame rearrangements with V and J assigned. Such tables are incomplete; in checked studies, under half of the missing clones stem from an unresolved V gene, and the remainder is unexplained. The sample table shows about 130,000 clones, and approximately 89% are seen once. 10% of the sample lies in the top ten. What was sequenced was peripheral blood. The receptors here all came from a man aged 45-65 years with acute or convalescent COVID-19.

The rearrangement uses TRBV5-1 and TRBJ1-1; 8 bases map to TRBD1. The J segment lost 1 base and the V segment lost 3 bases, leaving 11 bases of the junction unmatched. CDR3 length equals 17 residues. Germline values: CDR1 SGHRS, CDR2 YFSETQ. The CDR3, as DNA: TGCGCCAGCAGCTCAGGGGGCCTCGCCCTACGGAACACTGAAGCTTTCTTT. It yields the protein CASSSGGLALRNTEAFF.

The rearrangement uses TRBV7-2 and TRBJ2-7; 8 bases agree with TRBD1. Germline CDR1 and CDR2: SGHTA and FQGNSA. Losses at the gene ends were 3 bases for V and 3 bases for J; bases not matched to a gene: 7. This CDR3 is 15 amino acids long. CDR3 sequence reads: CASSFGQGAFYEQYF. DNA for the CDR3: TGTGCCAGCAGCTTTGGGCAGGGGGCTTTCTACGAGCAGTACTTC. Full variable domain (remainder filled in from reference TRBV7-2 and TRBJ2-7): GAGVSQSPSNKVTEKGKDVELRCDPISGHTALYWYRQSLGQGLEFLIYFQGNSAPDKSGLPSDRFSAERTGGSVSTLTIQRTQQEDSAVYLCASSFGQGAFYEQYFGPGTRLTVT.

This chain joins TRBV5-1 and TRBJ1-2; D gene ambiguous. The germline V gene encodes CDR1 SGHRS and CDR2 YFSETQ. The CDR3 is 17 amino acids. Trimming cost V 6 bases and J 6 bases, with 27 bases left between them. CDR3 amino acids: CASILRPSGKVFDGYTF. DNA for the CDR3: TGCGCCAGCATCTTACGACCATCGGGGAAGGTATTTGATGGCTACACCTTC.

This sequence joins TRBV10-2 and TRBJ1-1; possible D gene TRBD1, 5 bases. V was shortened by 7 bases and J by 3 bases, with 12 bases between the two germline ends. This CDR3 spans 13 amino acids. CDR1 is WSHSY, CDR2 SAAADI, per germline. The CDR3 nucleotides read TGCGCCAGCAAGCGAGGGGACTACACTGAAGCTTTCTTT. Amino acids: CASKRGDYTEAFF.

This clone has just one count. The V call is TRBV18, the J call TRBJ2-7; weak D call: TRBD1 (6 bases). In germline, CDR1 is KGHSH, CDR2 LQKENI. The CDR3 runs 17 residues. V was shortened by 8 bases and J by 4 bases, with 27 bases between the two germline ends. The CDR3 sequence is CASTGEGVPSSRYEQYF. For the CDR3, the DNA is TGTGCCAGCACCGGTGAGGGGGTTCCATCTTCTCGTTACGAGCAGTACTTC.

The J gene is TRBJ2-7, the V gene TRBV2; D remains unclear. Germline loops: CDR1 SNHLY, CDR2 FYNNEI. Trimming stripped 2 bases from V and 0 bases from J, with 8 bases between. This CDR3 has 14 amino acids. The CDR3 sequence is CASSELRSSYEQYF. The CDR3 region has the DNA TGTGCCAGCAGTGAATTGCGGAGCTCCTACGAGCAGTACTTC.

The chain employs TRBV5-1 and TRBJ1-1, with D unclear. Trimming took 7 bases from V and 1 from J, leaving 8 bases between them. The CDR3 length is 12 residues. From germline, CDR1 is SGHRS and CDR2 YFSETQ. The DNA for the CDR3 is TGCGCCAGCCGAGGTGGGAACACTGAAGCTTTCTTT. Its translation is CASRGGNTEAFF.

V gene TRBV7-3 combines with J gene TRBJ2-1; 9 bases fit TRBD1. There are 15 residues in the CDR3. The germline V gene has CDR1 SGHTA and CDR2 FQGTGA. Trimming at V came to 0 bases and at J to 6 bases, leaving 3 bases not matched to a gene. Written as DNA, the CDR3 is TGTGCCAGCAGCTTAACGGTGACAGGGGGCAATGAGCAGTTCTTC. This translates into CASSLTVTGGNEQFF. Full variable domain (outside the CDR3, taken from reference TRBV7-3 and TRBJ2-1): GAGVSQTPSNKVTEKGKYVELRCDPISGHTALYWYRQSLGQGPEFLIYFQGTGAADDSGLPNDRFFAVRPEGSVSTLKIQRTERGDSAVYLCASSLTVTGGNEQFFGPGTRLTVL.

The chain couples TRBV6-1 to TRBJ1-6, with D tentatively TRBD1 (5 bases). The V gene's germline CDR1 is MNHNS and CDR2 SASEGT. Trimming removed 3 bases at V and 7 bases at J, with 13 bases between. CDR3 length: 15 residues. DNA of the CDR3: TGTGCCAGCAGTGATGACAGTTGGTACAATTCACCCCTCCACTTT. Its translation is CASSDDSWYNSPLHF.

The genes are TRBV19 and TRBJ2-1, with 14 bases lining up with TRBD2. The trim removed 2 bases at V and 5 bases at J, leaving 5 bases unmatched. There are 17 residues in the CDR3. Germline V gene data show CDR1 as LNHDA and CDR2 as SQIVND (reference sequence). The CDR3 coding sequence is TGTGCCAGTAGTATATGGTGGGGACTAGCGGGGGACAATGAGCAGTTCTTC. Translated, it gives CASSIWWGLAGDNEQFF.

The V and J genes are TRBV5-1 and TRBJ2-7; D is unresolved. The CDR3 covers 13 residues. Germline CDR1 reads SGHRS; CDR2 reads YFSETQ. Trimming took off 4 bases at V and 7 bases at J, with 15 bases between the two ends. The CDR3 coding sequence is TGCGCCAGCAGCACTACTCCGACCGGGGAGCAGTACTTC. Protein product: CASSTTPTGEQYF.

The chain links TRBV9 to TRBJ2-1; possibly TRBD2 for D (5 bases). V gave up 0 bases and J gave up 6 bases, with 13 bases separating them. Looked up from germline, CDR1 is SGDLS and CDR2 is YYNGEE. The CDR3 has 15 residues. CDR3 nucleotide sequence: TGTGCCAGCAGCGTAGAACGGACTCCCGGCAATGAGCAGTTCTTC. Translated, it gives CASSVERTPGNEQFF.

This clone was observed once. V and J are TRBV5-1 and TRBJ1-1; D possibly corresponds to TRBD1 (6 bases). The CDR3 covers 13 residues. Germline V CDR1 and CDR2: SGHRS, YFSETQ. The V and J ends lost 4 bases and 0 bases respectively, with 7 bases between them. DNA of the CDR3: TGCGCCAGCAGCGGACAGATGAACACTGAAGCTTTCTTT. The encoded protein is CASSGQMNTEAFF.

This chain links TRBV18 with TRBJ1-3; a weak D match, TRBD1 (5 bases). V lost 6 bases, J lost 9 bases, and 15 bases lay in between. Germline V gene lookup returns CDR1 KGHSH and CDR2 LQKENI. CDR3 size: 13 residues. The CDR3 sequence: CASSPDNGGTIYF. The CDR3 coding sequence is TGTGCCAGCTCCCCGGACAACGGTGGCACCATATATTTT.

J is TRBJ1-1 and V is TRBV4-1, with 8 bases that match TRBD1. Germline V lookup: CDR1 MGHRA, CDR2 YSYEKL. With 5 bases clipped from V and 4 bases from J, the junction kept 6 bases outside the gene matches. The CDR3 spans 14 residues. The chain's CDR3 is CASSRTGSSTEAFF. For the CDR3, the DNA is TGCGCCAGCAGCAGGACAGGGTCGTCCACTGAAGCTTTCTTT.

The chain has TRBV13 and TRBJ2-7; D is uncertain. V lost 5 bases and J lost 1, with 15 bases in between. Germline CDR1 PRHDT, CDR2 FYEKMQ (reference sequence). The CDR3 runs to 15 residues. The CDR3 region is CASSGTTFRSYEQYF. CDR3 bases: TGTGCCAGCAGCGGAACGACTTTCCGATCCTACGAGCAGTACTTC. Full variable domain (missing parts from reference TRBV13 and TRBJ2-7): AAGVIQSPRHLIKEKRETATLKCYPIPRHDTVYWYQQGPGQDPQFLISFYEKMQSDKGSIPDRFSAQQFSDYHSELNMSSLELGDSALYFCASSGTTFRSYEQYFGPGTRLTVT.

V and J are TRBV2 and TRBJ2-3, with D tentatively TRBD1 (5 bases). This CDR3 has 13 amino acids. The germline gives CDR1 SNHLY, CDR2 FYNNEI. Deletions cut 7 bases from V and 1 base from J, with 9 bases between. CDR3 sequence reads: CASNPQGTDTQYF. The DNA of the CDR3 is TGTGCCAGCAATCCACAGGGCACAGATACGCAGTATTTT.

This chain links TRBV2 with TRBJ1-5, with D possibly being TRBD1 (6 bases). The CDR3 spans 16 residues. Germline V CDR1 and CDR2: SNHLY, FYNNEI. The ends were cut back, 7 bases at V and 2 bases at J, with 18 bases in the middle. In DNA form, the CDR3 reads TGTGCCAGCAACAGGGACCAGTTTGGGGGCAATCAGCCCCAGCATTTT. Residues: CASNRDQFGGNQPQHF.

The rearrangement joins TRBV11-2 to TRBJ2-2; perhaps TRBD1 as D (6 bases). The germline CDR1 and CDR2 sequences are SGHAT and FQNNGV. This CDR3 is built from 16 residues. V dropped 6 bases and J dropped 7 bases, with 21 bases sitting between them. The CDR3 reads CASRHSGQGLIGELFF. In nucleotides, the CDR3 is TGTGCCAGCAGGCACTCCGGGCAGGGGCTTATCGGGGAGCTGTTTTTT. The variable domain in full, completed from reference TRBV11-2 and TRBJ2-2, reads EAGVAQSPRYKIIEKRQSVAFWCNPISGHATLYWYQQILGQGPKLLIQFQNNGVVDDSQLPKDRFSAERLKGVDSTLKIQPAKLEDSAVYLCASRHSGQGLIGELFFGEGSRLTVL.

The table lists this clone with a few counts. The rearrangement joins TRBV5-8 to TRBJ1-1; D ambiguous. The ends were cut back, 6 bases at V and 0 bases at J, with 15 bases in the middle. Germline-derived CDR1 and CDR2 are SGHTS and YDEGEE. The CDR3 spans 15 residues. In DNA, the CDR3 is TGTGCCAGCACCCCTGACGGGGTGGTGAACACTGAAGCTTTCTTT. This encodes CASTPDGVVNTEAFF.

This chain joins TRBV6-5 and TRBJ2-2, with 9 bases fitting TRBD1. The CDR3 is made up of 15 amino acids. Germline V gene sequence: CDR1 MNHEY, CDR2 SVGAGI. V gave up 6 bases and J gave up 3 bases; unmatched junction bases: 5. CDR3 in amino acids: CASRLTGGHTGELFF. The CDR3 nucleotides are TGTGCCAGCAGATTGACAGGGGGTCACACCGGGGAGCTGTTTTTT.

CDR3 loop: CASSVQGLGTEAFF. The CDR3 DNA reads as TGCGCCAGCAGCGTACAGGGGCTGGGCACTGAAGCTTTCTTT. The chain uses TRBV5-1 and TRBJ1-1, with TRBD1 matching 7 bases. Per germline, CDR1 SGHRS and CDR2 YFSETQ. The CDR3 extends over 14 amino acids. J lost 4 bases, V lost 4 bases, and 7 bases had no gene match. Looking up the rest from reference TRBV5-1 and TRBJ1-1 gives the full variable domain: KAGVTQTPRYLIKTRGQQVTLSCSPISGHRSVSWYQQTPGQGLQFLFEYFSETQRNKGNFPGRFSGRQFSNSRSEMNVSTLELGDSALYLCASSVQGLGTEAFFGQGTRLTVV.